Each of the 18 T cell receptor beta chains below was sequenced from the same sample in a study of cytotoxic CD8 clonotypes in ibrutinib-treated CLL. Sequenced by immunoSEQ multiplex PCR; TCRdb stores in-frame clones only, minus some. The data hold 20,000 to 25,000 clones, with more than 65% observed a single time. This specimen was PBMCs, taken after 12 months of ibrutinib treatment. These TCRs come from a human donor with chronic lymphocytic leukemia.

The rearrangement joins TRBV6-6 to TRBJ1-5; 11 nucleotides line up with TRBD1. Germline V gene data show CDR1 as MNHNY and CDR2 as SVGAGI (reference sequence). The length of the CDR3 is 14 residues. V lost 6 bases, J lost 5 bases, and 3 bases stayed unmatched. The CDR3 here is CASSQDRGHQPQHF. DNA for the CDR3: TGTGCCAGCAGCCAGGACAGGGGGCATCAGCCCCAGCATTTT.

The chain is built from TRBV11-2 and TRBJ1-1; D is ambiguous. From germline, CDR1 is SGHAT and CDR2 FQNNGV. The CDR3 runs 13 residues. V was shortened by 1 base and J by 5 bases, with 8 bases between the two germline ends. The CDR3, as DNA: TGTGCCAGCAGCTTAGGGGTAGGGACTGAAGCTTTCTTT. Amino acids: CASSLGVGTEAFF.

The CDR3: CASSIFGTLLSTDTQYF. CDR3 DNA sequence: TGTGCCAGTAGTATATTTGGGACCCTCCTTAGCACAGATACGCAGTATTTT. The chain carries TRBV19 and TRBJ2-3, with D possibly being TRBD1 or TRBD2 (5 bases each). The V and J ends lost 2 bases and 0 bases respectively, with 15 bases between them. The CDR3 totals 17 residues. Germline V gene data show CDR1 as LNHDA and CDR2 as SQIVND (reference sequence).

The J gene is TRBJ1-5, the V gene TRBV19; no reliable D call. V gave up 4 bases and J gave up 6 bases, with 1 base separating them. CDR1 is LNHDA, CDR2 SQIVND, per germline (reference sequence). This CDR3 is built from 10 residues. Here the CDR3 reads CASSTQPQHF. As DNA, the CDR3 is TGTGCCAGTAGTACTCAGCCCCAGCATTTT.

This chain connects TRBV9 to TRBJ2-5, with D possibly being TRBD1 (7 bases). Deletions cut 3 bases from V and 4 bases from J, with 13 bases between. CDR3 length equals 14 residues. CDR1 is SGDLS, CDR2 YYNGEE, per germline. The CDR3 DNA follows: TGTGCCAGCAGCGCGACAGGGAGGCGAGAGACCCAGTACTTC. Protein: CASSATGRRETQYF. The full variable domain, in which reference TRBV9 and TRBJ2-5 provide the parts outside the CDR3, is DSGVTQTPKHLITATGQRVTLRCSPRSGDLSVYWYQQSLDQGLQFLIQYYNGEERAKGNILERFSAQQFPDLHSELNLSSLELGDSALYFCASSATGRRETQYFGPGTRLLVL.

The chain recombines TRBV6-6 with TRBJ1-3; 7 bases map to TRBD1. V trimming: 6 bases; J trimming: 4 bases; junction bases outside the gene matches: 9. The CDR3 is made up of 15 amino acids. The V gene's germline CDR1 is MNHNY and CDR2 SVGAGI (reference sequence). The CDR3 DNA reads TGTGCCAGCAGACCTCGACAGGGAGGAGGAAACACCATATATTTT. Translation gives CASRPRQGGGNTIYF.

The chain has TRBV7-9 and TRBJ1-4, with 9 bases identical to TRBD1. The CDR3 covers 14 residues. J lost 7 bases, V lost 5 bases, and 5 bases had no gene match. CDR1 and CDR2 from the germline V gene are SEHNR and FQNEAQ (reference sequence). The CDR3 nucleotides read TGTGCCAGCAGCCCGGGACAGGGACGTGAAAAACTGTTTTTT. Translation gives CASSPGQGREKLFF. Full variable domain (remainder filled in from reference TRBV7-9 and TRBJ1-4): DTGVSQNPRHKITKRGQNVTFRCDPISEHNRLYWYRQTLGQGPEFLTYFQNEAQLEKSRLLSDRFSAERPKGSFSTLEIQRTEQGDSAMYLCASSPGQGREKLFFGSGTQLSVL.

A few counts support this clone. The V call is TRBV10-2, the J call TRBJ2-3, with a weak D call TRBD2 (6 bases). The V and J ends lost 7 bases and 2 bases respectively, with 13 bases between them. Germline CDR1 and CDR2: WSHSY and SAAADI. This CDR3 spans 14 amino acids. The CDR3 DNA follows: TGCGCCAGCACTACGGGGGAGATCACAGATACGCAGTATTTT. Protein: CASTTGEITDTQYF.

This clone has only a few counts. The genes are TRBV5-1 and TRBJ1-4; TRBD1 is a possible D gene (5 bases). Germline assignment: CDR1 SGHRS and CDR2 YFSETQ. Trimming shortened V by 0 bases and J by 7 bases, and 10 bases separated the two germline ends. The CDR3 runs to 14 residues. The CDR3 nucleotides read TGCGCCAGCAGCTTGGTCGGGGGAGGTGAAAAACTGTTTTTT. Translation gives CASSLVGGGEKLFF.

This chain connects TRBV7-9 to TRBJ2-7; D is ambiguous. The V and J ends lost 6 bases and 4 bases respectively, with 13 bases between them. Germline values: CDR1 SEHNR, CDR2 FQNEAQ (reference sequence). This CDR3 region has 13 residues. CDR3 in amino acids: CASRPDGVYEQYF. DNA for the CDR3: TGTGCCAGCAGGCCTGATGGGGTATACGAGCAGTACTTC.

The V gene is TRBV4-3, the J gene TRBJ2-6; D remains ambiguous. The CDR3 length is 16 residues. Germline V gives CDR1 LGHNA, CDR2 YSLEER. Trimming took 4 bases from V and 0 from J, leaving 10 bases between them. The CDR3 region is CASSPPTHSGANVLTF. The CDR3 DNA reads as TGCGCCAGCAGCCCCCCGACCCACTCTGGGGCCAACGTCCTGACTTTC.

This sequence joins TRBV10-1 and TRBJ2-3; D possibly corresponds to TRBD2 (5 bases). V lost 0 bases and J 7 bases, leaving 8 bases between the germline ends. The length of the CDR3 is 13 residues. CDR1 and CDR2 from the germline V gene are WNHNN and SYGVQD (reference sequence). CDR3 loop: CASSESSGNTQYF. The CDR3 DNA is TGCGCCAGCAGTGAGTCGTCGGGAAATACGCAGTATTTT.

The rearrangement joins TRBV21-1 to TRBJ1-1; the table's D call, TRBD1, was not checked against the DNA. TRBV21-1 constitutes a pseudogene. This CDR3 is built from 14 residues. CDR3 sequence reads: CASSKVSHFTEAFF. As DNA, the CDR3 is TGTGCCAGCAGCAAAGTTTCACATTTCACTGAAGCTTTCTTT.

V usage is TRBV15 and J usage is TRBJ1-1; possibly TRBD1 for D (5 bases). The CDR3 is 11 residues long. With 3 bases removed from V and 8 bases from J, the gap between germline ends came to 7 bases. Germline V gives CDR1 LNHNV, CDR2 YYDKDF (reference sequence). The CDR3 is CATSSPGEAFF. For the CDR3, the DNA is TGTGCCACCAGCAGTCCAGGGGAAGCTTTCTTT.

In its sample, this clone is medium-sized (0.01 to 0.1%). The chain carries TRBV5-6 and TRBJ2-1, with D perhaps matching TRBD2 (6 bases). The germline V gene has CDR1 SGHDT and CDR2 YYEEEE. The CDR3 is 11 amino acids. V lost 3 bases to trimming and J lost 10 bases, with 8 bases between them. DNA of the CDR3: TGTGCCAGCAGCTCGACTAGAGAGCAGTTCTTC. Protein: CASSSTREQFF. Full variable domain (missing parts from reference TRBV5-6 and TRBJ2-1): DAGVTQSPTHLIKTRGQQVTLRCSPKSGHDTVSWYQQALGQGPQFIFQYYEEEERQRGNFPDRFSGHQFPNYSSELNVNALLLGDSALYLCASSSTREQFFGPGTRLTVL.

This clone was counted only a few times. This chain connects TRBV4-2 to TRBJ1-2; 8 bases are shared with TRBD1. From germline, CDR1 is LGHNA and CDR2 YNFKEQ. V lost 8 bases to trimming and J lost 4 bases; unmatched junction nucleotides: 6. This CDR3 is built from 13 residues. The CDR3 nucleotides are TGTGCCAGCGGGCAGGGGGCCTTCTATGGCTACACCTTC. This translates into CASGQGAFYGYTF.

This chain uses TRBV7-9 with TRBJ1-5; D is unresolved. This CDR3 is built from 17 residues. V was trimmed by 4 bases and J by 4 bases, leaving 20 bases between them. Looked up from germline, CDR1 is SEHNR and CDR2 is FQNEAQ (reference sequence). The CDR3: CASSSRDGELHNQPQHF. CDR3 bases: TGTGCCAGCAGCTCACGGGATGGGGAACTACATAATCAGCCCCAGCATTTT.

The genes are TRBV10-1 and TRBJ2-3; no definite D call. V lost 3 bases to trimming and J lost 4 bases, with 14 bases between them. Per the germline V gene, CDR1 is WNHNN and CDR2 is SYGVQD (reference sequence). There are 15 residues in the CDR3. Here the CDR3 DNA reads TGCGCCAGCAGTGACCCAGCAGTCTTTCCAGATACGCAGTATTTT. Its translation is CASSDPAVFPDTQYF.